This T cell receptor beta chain was identified in a study of cytomegalovirus exposure and HLA in healthy donors. This CDR3 comprises 16 residues. V lost 2 bases and J 3 bases, leaving 17 bases between the germline ends. The germline CDR1 and CDR2 sequences are LGHNA and YSLEER. General study points: Upon later analysis, HLA-associated TCR beta chains proved more clonally expanded than other, equally common chains. Generally TCR sequences proved uncommon, though certain public TCRs appeared in numerous donors.

As for this clone: Its antigen is not identified.

The PCR was carried out with 60 Vbeta primers and 13 Jbeta primers. Profiled with immunoSEQ multiplex PCR; TCRdb holds only in-frame clones, not every one. The sample yields roughly 160,000 clones, more than 65% seen once. The clonotype originates from a woman aged 50 to 60 in good health and CMV-seronegative. The chain uses TRBV4-3 and TRBJ2-7, with D possibly TRBD2 on 5 matching bases. Sequenced input: PBMCs. The DNA of the CDR3 is TGCGCCAGCAGCCAATCCTTGTCGGGGTTAGGCTACGAGCAGTACTTC. Its protein is CASSQSLSGLGYEQYF.